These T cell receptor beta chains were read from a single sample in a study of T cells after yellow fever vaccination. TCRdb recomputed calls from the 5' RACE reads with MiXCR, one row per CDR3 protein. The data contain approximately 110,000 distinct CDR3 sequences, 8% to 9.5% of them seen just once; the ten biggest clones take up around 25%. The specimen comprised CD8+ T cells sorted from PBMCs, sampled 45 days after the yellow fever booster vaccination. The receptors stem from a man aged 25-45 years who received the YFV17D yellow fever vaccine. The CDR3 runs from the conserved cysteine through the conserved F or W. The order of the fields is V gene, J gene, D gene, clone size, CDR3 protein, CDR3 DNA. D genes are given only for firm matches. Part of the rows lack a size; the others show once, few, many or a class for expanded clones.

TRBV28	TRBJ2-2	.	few	CASSDSTTGELFF	TGTGCCAGCAGTGACAGCACCACTGGGGAGCTGTTTTTT
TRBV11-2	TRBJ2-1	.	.	CASSFTGLTNEQFF	TGTGCCAGCAGCTTCACGGGACTTACGAATGAGCAGTTCTTC
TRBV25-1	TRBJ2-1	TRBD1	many	CASSVGQSFSYNEQFF	TGTGCCAGCAGTGTGGGACAGTCGTTTTCCTACAATGAGCAGTTCTTC
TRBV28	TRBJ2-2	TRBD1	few	CASSVVEGAQGGELFF	TGTGCCAGCAGTGTGGTCGAGGGGGCCCAAGGGGGGGAGCTGTTTTTT
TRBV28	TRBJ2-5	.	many	CASSFQGETQYF	TGTGCCAGCAGTTTTCAGGGAGAGACCCAGTACTTC
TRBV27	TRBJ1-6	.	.	CASRHPGEGNSPLHF	TGTGCCAGCAGACATCCGGGCGAGGGTAATTCACCCCTCCACTTT
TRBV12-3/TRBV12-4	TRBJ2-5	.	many	CASSFSTERLVETQYF	TGTGCCAGCAGTTTCTCGACAGAAAGATTGGTGGAGACCCAGTACTTC
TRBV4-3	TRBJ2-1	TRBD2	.	CASSYIAGGSYNEQFF	TGCGCCAGCAGCTATATAGCGGGAGGCTCCTACAATGAGCAGTTCTTC
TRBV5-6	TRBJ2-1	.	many	CASSSERGGPRNEQFF	TGTGCCAGCAGCTCGGAGCGCGGGGGCCCACGGAATGAGCAGTTCTTC
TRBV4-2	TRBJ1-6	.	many	CASSQDPAGGSYNSPLHF	TGTGCCAGCAGCCAAGATCCCGCCGGGGGATCCTATAATTCACCCCTCCACTTT
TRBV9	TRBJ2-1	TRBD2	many	CASSGPGLAGKSSYNEQFF	TGTGCCAGCAGCGGACCGGGACTAGCGGGAAAAAGCTCCTACAATGAGCAGTTCTTC
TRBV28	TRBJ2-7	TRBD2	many	CASRTLAGVQYF	TGTGCCAGCAGAACCTTAGCGGGAGTCCAGTACTTC
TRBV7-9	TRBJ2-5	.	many	CASSLVGVGVETQYF	TGTGCCAGCAGCTTAGTTGGGGTCGGAGTGGAGACCCAGTACTTC
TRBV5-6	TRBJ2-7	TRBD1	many	CASSFPDRDFYF	TGTGCCAGCAGTTTTCCGGACAGGGACTTTTACTTC
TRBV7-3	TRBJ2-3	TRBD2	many	CASSLPLAGRTDTQYF	TGTGCCAGCAGCTTACCACTAGCGGGAAGGACAGATACGCAGTATTTT
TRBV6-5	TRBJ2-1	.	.	CASSYSPGVEQFF	TGTGCCAGCAGTTACTCCCCTGGCGTTGAGCAGTTCTTC
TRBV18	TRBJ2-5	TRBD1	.	CASSLRGPSLQETQYF	TGTGCCAGCTCTCTTAGGGGGCCTAGCCTCCAAGAGACCCAGTACTTC
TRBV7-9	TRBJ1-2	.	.	CASSLIPQGPLQIF	TGTGCCAGCAGCTTAATCCCCCAGGGGCCGCTTCAAATCTTC
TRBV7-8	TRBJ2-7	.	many	CASSPHRITTRGGEQYF	TGTGCCAGCAGCCCCCATCGGATAACTACCCGGGGTGGAGAGCAGTACTTC
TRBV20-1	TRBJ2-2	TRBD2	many	CSARFPFSGTNTGELFF	TGCAGTGCTAGATTCCCCTTTAGCGGGACGAACACCGGGGAGCTGTTTTTT
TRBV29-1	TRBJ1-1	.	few	CSVELPDRLNTEAFF	TGCAGCGTTGAACTCCCCGACAGGCTGAACACTGAAGCTTTCTTT
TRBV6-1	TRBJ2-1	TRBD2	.	CASSDSGRGYNEQFF	TGTGCCAGCAGTGATAGCGGGAGGGGTTACAATGAGCAGTTCTTC
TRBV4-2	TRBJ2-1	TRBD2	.	CASSQDGLAATSEQFF	TGTGCCAGCAGCCAAGATGGACTAGCGGCGACCAGTGAGCAGTTCTTC
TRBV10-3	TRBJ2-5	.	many	CAISESTAQETQYF	TGTGCCATCAGTGAGTCGACGGCCCAAGAGACCCAGTACTTC